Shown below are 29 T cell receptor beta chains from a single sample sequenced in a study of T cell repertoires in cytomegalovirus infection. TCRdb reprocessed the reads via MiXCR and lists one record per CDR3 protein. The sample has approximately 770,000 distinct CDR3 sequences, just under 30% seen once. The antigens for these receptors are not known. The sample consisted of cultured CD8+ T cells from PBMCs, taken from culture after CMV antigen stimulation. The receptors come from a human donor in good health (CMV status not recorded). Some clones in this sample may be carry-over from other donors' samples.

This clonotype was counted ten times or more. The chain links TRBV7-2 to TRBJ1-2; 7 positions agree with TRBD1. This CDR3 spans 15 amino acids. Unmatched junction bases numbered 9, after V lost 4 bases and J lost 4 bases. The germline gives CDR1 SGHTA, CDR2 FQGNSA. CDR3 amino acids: CASSSTGDQRYGYTF. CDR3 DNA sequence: TGTGCCAGCAGCTCAACAGGGGATCAACGCTATGGCTACACCTTC.

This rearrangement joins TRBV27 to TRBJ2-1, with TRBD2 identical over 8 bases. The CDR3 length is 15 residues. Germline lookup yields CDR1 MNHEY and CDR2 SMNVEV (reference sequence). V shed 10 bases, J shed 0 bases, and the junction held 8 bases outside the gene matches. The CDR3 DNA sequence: TGTGCCACCCGACTAGCGCTAAGCTCCTACAATGAGCAGTTCTTC. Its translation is CATRLALSSYNEQFF.

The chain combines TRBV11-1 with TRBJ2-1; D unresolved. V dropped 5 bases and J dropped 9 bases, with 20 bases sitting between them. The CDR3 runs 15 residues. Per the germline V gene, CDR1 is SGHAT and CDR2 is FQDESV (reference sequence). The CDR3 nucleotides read TGTGCCAGCAGCGATCCCGGCCTATTAGGCGGTGAGCAGTTCTTC. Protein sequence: CASSDPGLLGGEQFF.

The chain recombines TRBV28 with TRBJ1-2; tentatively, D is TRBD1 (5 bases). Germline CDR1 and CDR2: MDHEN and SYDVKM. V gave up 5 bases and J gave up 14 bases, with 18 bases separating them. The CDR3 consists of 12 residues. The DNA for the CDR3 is TGTGCCAGCAGTCCCCCGAGGGGCGGCGGGACCTTC. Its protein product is CASSPPRGGGTF.

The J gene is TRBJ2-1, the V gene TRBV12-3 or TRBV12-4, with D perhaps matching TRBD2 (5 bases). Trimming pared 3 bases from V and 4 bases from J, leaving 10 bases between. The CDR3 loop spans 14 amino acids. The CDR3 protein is CASSFIAKYNEQFF. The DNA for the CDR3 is TGTGCCAGCAGTTTCATAGCGAAGTACAATGAGCAGTTCTTC.

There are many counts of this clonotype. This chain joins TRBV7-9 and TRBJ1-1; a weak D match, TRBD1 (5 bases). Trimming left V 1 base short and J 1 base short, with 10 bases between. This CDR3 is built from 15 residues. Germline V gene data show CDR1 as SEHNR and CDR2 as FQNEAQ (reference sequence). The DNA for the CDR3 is TGTGCCAGCAGCTTAGAAGGGGCATCGAACACTGAAGCTTTCTTT. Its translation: CASSLEGASNTEAFF.

In DNA, the CDR3 is TGTGCCAGCAGCTCGCGGACAGGGCGAACTGAAGCTTTCTTT. Protein sequence: CASSSRTGRTEAFF. The rearrangement links TRBV7-9 to TRBJ1-1; 8 nucleotides match TRBD1. Germline CDR1 is SEHNR and CDR2 is FQNEAQ (reference sequence). The CDR3 is 14 residues long. V shed 4 bases, J shed 5 bases, and the junction held 6 bases outside the gene matches.

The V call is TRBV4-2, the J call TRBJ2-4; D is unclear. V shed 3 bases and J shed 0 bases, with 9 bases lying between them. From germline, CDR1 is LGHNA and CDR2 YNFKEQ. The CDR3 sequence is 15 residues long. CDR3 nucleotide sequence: TGTGCCAGCAGCCAGATAAAAGTAGCCAAAAACATTCAGTACTTC. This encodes CASSQIKVAKNIQYF.

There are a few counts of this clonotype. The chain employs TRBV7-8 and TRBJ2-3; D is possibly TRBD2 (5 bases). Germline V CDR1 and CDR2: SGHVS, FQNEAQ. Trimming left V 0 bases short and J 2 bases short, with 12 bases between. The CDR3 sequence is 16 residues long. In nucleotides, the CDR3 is TGTGCCAGCAGCTTAGCGGAGCGGCGTACCACAGATACGCAGTATTTT. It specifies CASSLAERRTTDTQYF.

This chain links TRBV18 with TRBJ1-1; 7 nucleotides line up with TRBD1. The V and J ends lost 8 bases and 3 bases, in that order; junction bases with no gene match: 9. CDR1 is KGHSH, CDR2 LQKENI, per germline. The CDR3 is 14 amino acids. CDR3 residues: CASRDRDSYTEAFF. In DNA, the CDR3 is TGTGCCAGCAGAGATCGGGACAGCTACACTGAAGCTTTCTTT.

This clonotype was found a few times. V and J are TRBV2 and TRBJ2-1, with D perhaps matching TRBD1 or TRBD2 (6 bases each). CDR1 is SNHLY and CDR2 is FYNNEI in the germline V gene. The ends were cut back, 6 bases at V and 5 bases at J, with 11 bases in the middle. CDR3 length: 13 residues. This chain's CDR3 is CASSRGLNNEQFF. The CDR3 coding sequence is TGTGCCAGCAGCCGGGGGCTGAACAATGAGCAGTTCTTC.

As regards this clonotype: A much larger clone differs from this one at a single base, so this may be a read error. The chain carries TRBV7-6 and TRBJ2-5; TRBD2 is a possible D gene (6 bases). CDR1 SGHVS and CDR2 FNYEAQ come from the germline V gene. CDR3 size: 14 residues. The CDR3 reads CANSPGTFQETQYF. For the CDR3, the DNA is TGTGCCAACAGCCCTGGGACTTTTCAAGAGACCCAGTACTTC.

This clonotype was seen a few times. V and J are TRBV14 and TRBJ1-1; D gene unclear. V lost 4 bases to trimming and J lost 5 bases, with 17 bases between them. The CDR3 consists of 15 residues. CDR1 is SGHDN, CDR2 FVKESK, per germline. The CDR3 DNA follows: TGTGCCAGCAGCCTAGCCGGGAGTGGAAGAACTGAAGCTTTCTTT. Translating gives CASSLAGSGRTEAFF. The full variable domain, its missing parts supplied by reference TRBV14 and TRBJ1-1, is EAGVTQFPSHSVIEKGQTVTLRCDPISGHDNLYWYRRVMGKEIKFLLHFVKESKQDESGMPNNRFLAERTGGTYSTLKVQPAELEDSGVYFCASSLAGSGRTEAFFGQGTRLTVV.

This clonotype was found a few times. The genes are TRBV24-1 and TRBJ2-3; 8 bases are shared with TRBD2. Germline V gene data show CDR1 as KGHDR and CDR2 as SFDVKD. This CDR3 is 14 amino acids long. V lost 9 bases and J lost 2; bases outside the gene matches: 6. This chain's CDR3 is CATPRGENTDTQYF. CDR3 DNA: TGTGCCACCCCGCGGGGGGAGAACACAGATACGCAGTATTTT.

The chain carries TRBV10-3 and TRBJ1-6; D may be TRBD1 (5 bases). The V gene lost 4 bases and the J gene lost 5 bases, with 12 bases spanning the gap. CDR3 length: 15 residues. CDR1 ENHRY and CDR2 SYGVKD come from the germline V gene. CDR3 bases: TGTGCCATCAGTGGGGACGCAGACGATAATTCACCCCTCCACTTT. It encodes CAISGDADDNSPLHF.

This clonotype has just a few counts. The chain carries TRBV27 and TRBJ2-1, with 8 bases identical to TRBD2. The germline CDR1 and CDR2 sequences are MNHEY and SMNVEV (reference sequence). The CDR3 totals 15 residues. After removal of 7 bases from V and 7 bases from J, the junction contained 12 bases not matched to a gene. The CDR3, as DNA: TGTGCCAGCAAAGTGGACCAGCGGGGGAGGAATGAGCAGTTCTTC. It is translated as CASKVDQRGRNEQFF.

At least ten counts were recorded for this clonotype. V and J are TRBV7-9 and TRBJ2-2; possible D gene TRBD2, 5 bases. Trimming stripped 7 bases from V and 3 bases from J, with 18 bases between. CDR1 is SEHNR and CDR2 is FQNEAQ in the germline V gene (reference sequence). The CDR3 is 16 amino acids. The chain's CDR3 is CASTTSAGHDTGELFF. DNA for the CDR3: TGTGCCAGCACCACCTCCGCGGGCCACGACACCGGGGAGCTGTTTTTT.

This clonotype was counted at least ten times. CDR3 nucleotide sequence: TGTGCCAGCAGCTTAGGGGACAGGGCCACTGAAGCTTTCTTT. Its translation: CASSLGDRATEAFF. The chain is built from TRBV7-6 and TRBJ1-1; 9 bases are shared with TRBD1. Trimming took 1 base from V and 4 from J; bases not matched to a gene: 1. CDR3 length equals 14 residues. Germline V gene data show CDR1 as SGHVS and CDR2 as FNYEAQ.

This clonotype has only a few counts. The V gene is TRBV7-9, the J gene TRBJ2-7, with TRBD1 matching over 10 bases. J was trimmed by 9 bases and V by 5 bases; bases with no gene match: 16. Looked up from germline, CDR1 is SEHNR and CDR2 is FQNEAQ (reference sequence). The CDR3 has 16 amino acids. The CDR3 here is CASSQNRGTGAFGQYF. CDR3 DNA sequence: TGTGCCAGCAGCCAAAATCGAGGGACAGGGGCTTTCGGGCAGTACTTC.

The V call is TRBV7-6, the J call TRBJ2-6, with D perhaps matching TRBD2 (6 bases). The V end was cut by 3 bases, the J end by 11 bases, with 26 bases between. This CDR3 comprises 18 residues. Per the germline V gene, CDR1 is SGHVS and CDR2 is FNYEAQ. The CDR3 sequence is CASSFMGGRSGAIHVLTF. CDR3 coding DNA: TGTGCCAGCAGCTTCATGGGGGGACGCTCTGGGGCCATTCACGTCCTGACTTTC.

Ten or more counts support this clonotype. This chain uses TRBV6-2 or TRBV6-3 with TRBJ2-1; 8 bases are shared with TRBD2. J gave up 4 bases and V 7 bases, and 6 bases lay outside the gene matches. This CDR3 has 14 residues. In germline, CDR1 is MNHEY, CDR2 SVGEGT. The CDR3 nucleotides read TGTGCCAGCATGGGGTCTAGCGGGTACAATGAGCAGTTCTTC. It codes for CASMGSSGYNEQFF.

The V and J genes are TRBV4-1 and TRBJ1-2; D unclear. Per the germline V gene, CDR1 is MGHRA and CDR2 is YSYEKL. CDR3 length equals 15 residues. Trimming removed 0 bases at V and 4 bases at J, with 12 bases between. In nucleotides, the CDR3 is TGCGCCAGCAGCCAAGATTGGCCAGATCTCTATGGCTACACCTTC. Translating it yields CASSQDWPDLYGYTF.

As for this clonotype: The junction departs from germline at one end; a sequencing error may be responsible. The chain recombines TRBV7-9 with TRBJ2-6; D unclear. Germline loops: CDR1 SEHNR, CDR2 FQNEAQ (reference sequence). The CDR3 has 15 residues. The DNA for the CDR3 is TGTGCCAGCAGCTTAGATCTCTCTGGGACCAACGTCCTGACTTTC. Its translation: CASSLDLSGTNVLTF.

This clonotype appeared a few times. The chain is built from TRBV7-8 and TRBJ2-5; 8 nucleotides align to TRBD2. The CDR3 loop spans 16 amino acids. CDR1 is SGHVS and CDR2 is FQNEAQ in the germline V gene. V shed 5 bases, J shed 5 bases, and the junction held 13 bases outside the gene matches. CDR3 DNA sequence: TGTGCCAGCAGCGCCCGGACTAGCCGCGGAGTGGAGACCCAGTACTTC. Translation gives CASSARTSRGVETQYF.

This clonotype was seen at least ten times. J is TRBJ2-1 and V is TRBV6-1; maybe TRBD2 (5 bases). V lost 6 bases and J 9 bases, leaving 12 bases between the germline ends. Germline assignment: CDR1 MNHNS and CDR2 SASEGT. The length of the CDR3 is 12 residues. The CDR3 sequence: CASSQRGGEQFF. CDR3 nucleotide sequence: TGTGCCAGCAGCCAACGGGGTGGTGAGCAGTTCTTC.

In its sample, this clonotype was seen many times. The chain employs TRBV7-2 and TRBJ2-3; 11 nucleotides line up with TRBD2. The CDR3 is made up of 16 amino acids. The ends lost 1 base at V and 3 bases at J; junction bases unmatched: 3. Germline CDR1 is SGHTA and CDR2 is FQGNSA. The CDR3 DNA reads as TGTGCCAGCAGCTTAGTACTAGCGGGGGTAACAGATACGCAGTATTTT. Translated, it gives CASSLVLAGVTDTQYF.

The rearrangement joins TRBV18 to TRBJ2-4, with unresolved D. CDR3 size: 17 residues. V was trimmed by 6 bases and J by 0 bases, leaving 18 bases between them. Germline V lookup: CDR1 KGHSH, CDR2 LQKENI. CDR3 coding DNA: TGTGCCAGCTCTCCCGACATACACAGACTAGCCAAAAACATTCAGTACTTC. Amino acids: CASSPDIHRLAKNIQYF.

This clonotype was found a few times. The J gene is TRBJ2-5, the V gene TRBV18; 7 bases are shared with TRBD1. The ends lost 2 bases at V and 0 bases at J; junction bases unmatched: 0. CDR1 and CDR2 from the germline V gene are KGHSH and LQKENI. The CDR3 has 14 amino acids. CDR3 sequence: CASSPGTDQETQYF. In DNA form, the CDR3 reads TGTGCCAGCTCACCAGGGACAGACCAAGAGACCCAGTACTTC.

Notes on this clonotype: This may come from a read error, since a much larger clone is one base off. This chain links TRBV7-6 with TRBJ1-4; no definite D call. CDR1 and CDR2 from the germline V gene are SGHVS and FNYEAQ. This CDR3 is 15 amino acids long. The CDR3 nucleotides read TGTGCCTGCAGCTTGGACCCTGCAACTAATGAAAAACTGTTTTTT. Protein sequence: CACSLDPATNEKLFF.